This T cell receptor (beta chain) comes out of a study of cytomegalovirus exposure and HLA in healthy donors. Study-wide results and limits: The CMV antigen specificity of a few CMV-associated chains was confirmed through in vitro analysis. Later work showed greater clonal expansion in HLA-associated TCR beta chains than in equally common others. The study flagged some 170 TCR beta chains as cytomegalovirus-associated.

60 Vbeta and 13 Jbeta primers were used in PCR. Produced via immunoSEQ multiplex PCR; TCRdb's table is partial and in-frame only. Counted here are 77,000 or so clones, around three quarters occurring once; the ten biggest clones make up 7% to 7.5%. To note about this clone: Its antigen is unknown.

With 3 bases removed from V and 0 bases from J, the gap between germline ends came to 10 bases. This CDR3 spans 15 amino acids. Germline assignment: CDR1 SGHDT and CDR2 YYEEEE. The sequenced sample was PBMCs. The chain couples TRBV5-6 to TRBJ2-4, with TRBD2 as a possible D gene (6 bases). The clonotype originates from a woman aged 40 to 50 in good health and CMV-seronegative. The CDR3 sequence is CASSYGGLAKNIQYF. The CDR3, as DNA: TGTGCCAGCAGCTATGGGGGACTAGCCAAAAACATTCAGTACTTC.